This TCR beta chain was identified during a study of blood T cell repertoires in COVID-19. Study at large: Sample material is recorded as cDNA or gDNA derived from T cells, B-cell-depleted T cells, or PBMCs.

CDR3 length equals 16 residues. V lost 8 bases, J lost 1 base, and 14 bases lay in between. The V gene's germline CDR1 is KGHDR and CDR2 SFDVKD. Authors' methods: Amplifying reference gene primers gave estimates of nucleated cell counts. Sequencing used immunoSEQ multiplex PCR; TCRdb keeps in-frame clones, though not all of them. V, J and clone size are taken as reported in that table, and D and trimming were inferred from the DNA itself. The sample gives 68,000 or so clones, roughly 80% of which show up once; approximately 39% is in the top ten. This rearrangement joins TRBV24-1 to TRBJ2-6; D gene uncertain. Sample: peripheral blood. This receptor was obtained from a human donor in a cohort sampled during active COVID-19. The CDR3 protein is CATNIPSDSGANVLTF. CDR3 in DNA: TGTGCCACCAATATACCCAGTGATTCTGGGGCCAACGTCCTGACTTTC.